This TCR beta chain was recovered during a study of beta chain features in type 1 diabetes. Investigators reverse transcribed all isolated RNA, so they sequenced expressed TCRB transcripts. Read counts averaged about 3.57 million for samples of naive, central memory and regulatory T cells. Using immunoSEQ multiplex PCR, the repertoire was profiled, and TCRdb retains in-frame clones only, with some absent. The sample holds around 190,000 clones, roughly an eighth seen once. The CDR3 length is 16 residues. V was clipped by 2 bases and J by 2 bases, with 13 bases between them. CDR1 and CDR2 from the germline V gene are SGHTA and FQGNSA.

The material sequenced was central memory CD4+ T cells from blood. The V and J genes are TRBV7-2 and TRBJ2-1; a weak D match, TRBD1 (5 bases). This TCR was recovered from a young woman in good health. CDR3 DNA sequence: TGTGCCAGCAGCTTACAGGGCAGCGATCCCTACAATGAGCAGTTCTTC. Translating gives CASSLQGSDPYNEQFF.